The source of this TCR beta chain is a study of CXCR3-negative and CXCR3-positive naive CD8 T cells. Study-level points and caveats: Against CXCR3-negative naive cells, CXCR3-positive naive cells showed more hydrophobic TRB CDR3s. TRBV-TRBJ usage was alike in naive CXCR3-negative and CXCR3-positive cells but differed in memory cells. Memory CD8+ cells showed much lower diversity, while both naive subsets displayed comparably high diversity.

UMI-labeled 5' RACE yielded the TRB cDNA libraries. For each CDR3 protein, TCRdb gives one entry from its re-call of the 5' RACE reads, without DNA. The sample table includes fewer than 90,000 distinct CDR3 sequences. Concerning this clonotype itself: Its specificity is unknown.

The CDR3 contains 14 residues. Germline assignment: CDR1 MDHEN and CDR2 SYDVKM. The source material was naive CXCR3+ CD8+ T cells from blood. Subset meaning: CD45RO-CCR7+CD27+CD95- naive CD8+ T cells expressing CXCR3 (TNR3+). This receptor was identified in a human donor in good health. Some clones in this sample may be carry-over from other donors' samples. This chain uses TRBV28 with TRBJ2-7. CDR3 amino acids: CASSHQGSSYEQYF.